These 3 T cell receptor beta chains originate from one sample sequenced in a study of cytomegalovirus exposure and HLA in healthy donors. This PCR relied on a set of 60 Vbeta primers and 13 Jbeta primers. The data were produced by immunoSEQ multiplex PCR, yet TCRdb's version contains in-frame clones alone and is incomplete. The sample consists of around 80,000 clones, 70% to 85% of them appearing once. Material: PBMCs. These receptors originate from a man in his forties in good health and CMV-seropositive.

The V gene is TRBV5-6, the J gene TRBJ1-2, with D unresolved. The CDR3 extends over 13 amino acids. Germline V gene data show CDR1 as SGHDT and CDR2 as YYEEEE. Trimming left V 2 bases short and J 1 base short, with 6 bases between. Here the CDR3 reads CASSFSSNYGYTF. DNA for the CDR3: TGTGCCAGCAGCTTTTCCAGTAACTATGGCTACACCTTC.

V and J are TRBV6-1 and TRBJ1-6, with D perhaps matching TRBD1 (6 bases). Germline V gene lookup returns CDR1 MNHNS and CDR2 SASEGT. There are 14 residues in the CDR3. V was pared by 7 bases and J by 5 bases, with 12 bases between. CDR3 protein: CASKAGGHNSPLHF. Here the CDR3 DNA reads TGTGCCAGCAAGGCGGGGGGCCATAATTCACCCCTCCACTTT.

Here the CDR3 reads CASMLLAAASTDTQYF. In DNA form, the CDR3 reads TGTGCCAGCATGTTACTAGCGGCGGCTAGCACAGATACGCAGTATTTT. The V gene is TRBV2, the J gene TRBJ2-3, with 8 nucleotides matching TRBD2. This CDR3 spans 16 amino acids. Germline-derived CDR1 and CDR2 are SNHLY and FYNNEI. The ends lost 7 bases at V and 0 bases at J; junction bases unmatched: 9.